The 32 T cell receptor beta chains listed next were all sequenced from one sample in a study of OX40 agonist ivuxolimab in advanced cancers. Profiled with immunoSEQ multiplex PCR; TCRdb holds only in-frame clones, not every one. The sample carries 65,000 to 80,000 clones, around 86% recorded once. The sample in question was CD4+ or CD8+ T cells sorted from blood, obtained in a trial of the OX40 agonist ivuxolimab. The receptors were sampled from an adult with an advanced solid tumor such as melanoma, head and neck, liver or kidney cancer.

The genes are TRBV2 and TRBJ1-5, with 10 bases matching TRBD1. The trim removed 6 bases at V and 0 bases at J, leaving 11 bases unmatched. CDR1 is SNHLY and CDR2 is FYNNEI in the germline V gene. This CDR3 has 18 amino acids. CDR3 in DNA: TGTGCCAGCAGGGAGGGGACAGGGGTGCCCTATAGCAATCAGCCCCAGCATTTT. It yields the protein CASREGTGVPYSNQPQHF. Drawing the rest from reference TRBV2 and TRBJ1-5, the complete variable domain is EPEVTQTPSHQVTQMGQEVILRCVPISNHLYFYWYRQILGQKVEFLVSFYNNEISEKSEIFDDQFSVERPDGSNFTLKIRSTKLEDSAMYFCASREGTGVPYSNQPQHFGDGTRLSIL.

The count of this clone is one. This chain links TRBV19 with TRBJ1-2; possibly TRBD1 for D (5 bases). Germline values: CDR1 LNHDA, CDR2 SQIVND (reference sequence). Trimming took off 5 bases at V and 4 bases at J, with 11 bases between the two ends. There are 13 residues in the CDR3. CDR3 region: CASSDRDSYGYTF. The DNA for the CDR3 is TGTGCCAGTAGTGACCGAGACAGCTATGGCTACACCTTC.

Only one count was recorded for this clone. V and J are TRBV5-1 and TRBJ1-1; 7 nucleotides line up with TRBD1. The CDR3 is 15 residues long. The germline V gene has CDR1 SGHRS and CDR2 YFSETQ. Losses at the gene ends were 4 bases for V and 7 bases for J; bases not matched to a gene: 13. The CDR3 region is CASSLRLGTDSEAFF. The CDR3 bases are TGCGCCAGCAGCCTTCGACTCGGGACAGACAGTGAAGCTTTCTTT.

The rearrangement joins TRBV11-2 to TRBJ2-7; 9 nucleotides align to TRBD1. Germline V gene data show CDR1 as SGHAT and CDR2 as FQNNGV. The CDR3 extends over 18 amino acids. Trimming took 0 bases from V and 3 from J; bases not matched to a gene: 12. In DNA, the CDR3 is TGTGCCAGCAGCTTAGATCGTAAGGGACAGGGATCCTTCTACGAGCAGTACTTC. Amino acid sequence: CASSLDRKGQGSFYEQYF.

This chain links TRBV2 with TRBJ2-5; TRBD2 matches 10 bases. CDR1 and CDR2 (germline): SNHLY, FYNNEI. J lost 4 bases, V lost 5 bases, and 4 bases had no gene match. The CDR3 is 14 amino acids. As DNA, the CDR3 is TGTGCCAGCAGTCTGGAGCGGGGGGGAGAGACCCAGTACTTC. Amino acids: CASSLERGGETQYF.

The count of this clone is one. The gene calls are TRBV9 and TRBJ2-7; TRBD2 aligns across 16 bases. Germline V gives CDR1 SGDLS, CDR2 YYNGEE. CDR3 length: 18 amino acids. J was trimmed by 5 bases and V by 0 bases; bases with no gene match: 8. DNA of the CDR3: TGTGCCAGCAGCGTAGGAACGGGACTAGCGGGAGGGCCCGACGAGCAGTACTTC. Encoded protein: CASSVGTGLAGGPDEQYF.

This chain uses TRBV6-1 with TRBJ1-1; D is undetermined. V lost 5 bases, J lost 5 bases, and 6 bases lay in between. CDR1 is MNHNS and CDR2 is SASEGT in the germline V gene. The CDR3 has 11 amino acids. CDR3 DNA sequence: TGTGCCAGCAGTTATAAGACTGAAGCTTTCTTT. This translates into CASSYKTEAFF.

The genes are TRBV29-1 and TRBJ1-2, with D perhaps matching TRBD1 (5 bases). The CDR3 is made up of 13 amino acids. Germline V gives CDR1 SQVTM, CDR2 ANQGSEA. Trimming left V 1 base short and J 6 bases short, with 12 bases between. CDR3 nucleotide sequence: TGCAGCGTTGAAGTGGGGGGATGGAATGGCTACACCTTC. It translates to CSVEVGGWNGYTF.

V usage is TRBV5-6 and J usage is TRBJ1-3; D not certain. The CDR3 covers 15 residues. Germline lookup yields CDR1 SGHDT and CDR2 YYEEEE. Trimming shortened V by 2 bases and J by 3 bases, and 12 bases separated the two germline ends. The CDR3, as DNA: TGTGCCAGCAGCTTACTCGCACGGGATGGAAACACCATATATTTT. Protein product: CASSLLARDGNTIYF.

The J gene is TRBJ2-5, the V gene TRBV30; 9 positions agree with TRBD2. The CDR3 covers 16 residues. The germline V gene has CDR1 GTSNPN and CDR2 SVGIG (reference sequence). With V trimmed by 2 bases and J by 5 bases, 12 bases remained unmatched. The CDR3 is CAWSPGLATTRETQYF. The DNA for the CDR3 is TGTGCCTGGAGTCCCGGACTAGCGACAACACGGGAGACCCAGTACTTC.

The chain links TRBV30 to TRBJ2-1, with D unresolved. Per germline, CDR1 GTSNPN and CDR2 SVGIG (reference sequence). With 0 bases removed from V and 9 bases from J, the gap between germline ends came to 12 bases. This CDR3 has 13 residues. As DNA, the CDR3 is TGTGCCTGGAGTGTACGTCTGCTCGCTGAGCAGTTCTTC. Encoded protein: CAWSVRLLAEQFF.

V and J are TRBV7-2 and TRBJ2-3, with 7 bases that match TRBD2. CDR3 length equals 15 residues. Per the germline V gene, CDR1 is SGHTA and CDR2 is FQGNSA. With 1 base clipped from V and 2 bases from J, the junction kept 3 bases outside the gene matches. This CDR3 reads CASSLEAGLTDTQYF. CDR3 DNA sequence: TGTGCCAGCAGCTTAGAAGCGGGGCTCACAGATACGCAGTATTTT.

In DNA form, the CDR3 reads TGTGCCAGCAACCACGGGACAGAGCAAGAGACCCAGTACTTC. Residues: CASNHGTEQETQYF. The chain is built from TRBV6-6 and TRBJ2-5, with TRBD1 identical over 7 bases. The V and J ends lost 7 bases and 2 bases, in that order; junction bases with no gene match: 7. Germline V CDR1 and CDR2: MNHNY, SVGAGI (reference sequence). The CDR3 extends over 14 amino acids.

CDR3 loop: CASWTSGNYEQYF. The CDR3 nucleotides are TGCGCCAGCTGGACTAGCGGCAACTACGAGCAGTACTTC. The chain links TRBV10-2 to TRBJ2-7; the match to TRBD2 covers 10 bases. With V trimmed by 8 bases and J by 3 bases, 4 bases remained unmatched. Germline V lookup: CDR1 WSHSY, CDR2 SAAADI. The CDR3 contains 13 residues.

The chain joins TRBV30 to TRBJ1-3, with D perhaps TRBD1 (5 bases). Germline lookup yields CDR1 GTSNPN and CDR2 SVGIG (reference sequence). With 3 bases removed from V and 3 bases from J, the gap between germline ends came to 18 bases. The CDR3 has 16 amino acids. Written as DNA, the CDR3 is TGTGCCTGGAGCCCCGTACACAGGCGTATTGGAAACACCATATATTTT. Residues: CAWSPVHRRIGNTIYF.

This clone was recorded a few times. V gene TRBV10-3 combines with J gene TRBJ2-7; TRBD1 matches at 7 bases. V shed 2 bases, J shed 5 bases, and the junction held 9 bases outside the gene matches. The germline V gene encodes CDR1 ENHRY and CDR2 SYGVKD. The CDR3 has 15 residues. CDR3 loop: CAISEKLTGSHEQYF. Written as DNA, the CDR3 is TGTGCCATCAGTGAGAAATTGACAGGGTCCCACGAGCAGTACTTC.

V usage is TRBV7-2 and J usage is TRBJ2-5; tentative D call: TRBD1 (6 bases). The germline CDR1 and CDR2 sequences are SGHTA and FQGNSA. V was trimmed by 1 base and J by 5 bases, leaving 11 bases between them. The CDR3 has 14 amino acids. In nucleotides, the CDR3 is TGTGCCAGCAGCTTAGTGGCAGGGGAGGAGACCCAGTACTTC. This codes for CASSLVAGEETQYF. Drawing the rest from reference TRBV7-2 and TRBJ2-5, the complete variable domain is GAGVSQSPSNKVTEKGKDVELRCDPISGHTALYWYRQSLGQGLEFLIYFQGNSAPDKSGLPSDRFSAERTGGSVSTLTIQRTQQEDSAVYLCASSLVAGEETQYFGPGTRLLVL.

CDR3 in amino acids: CASSLGWGNSPLHF. Here the CDR3 DNA reads TGTGCCAGCAGCTTAGGGTGGGGGAATTCACCCCTCCACTTT. This rearrangement joins TRBV7-8 to TRBJ1-6; maybe TRBD1 (5 bases). Between the trimmed V and J ends, which lost 1 base and 7 bases, there was a span of 8 bases. Germline CDR1 SGHVS, CDR2 FQNEAQ. The CDR3 length is 14 residues.

The chain recombines TRBV27 with TRBJ2-1; 8 positions agree with TRBD1. The CDR3 has 16 amino acids. Looked up from germline, CDR1 is MNHEY and CDR2 is SMNVEV (reference sequence). J lost 2 bases, V lost 5 bases, and 8 bases had no gene match. The chain's CDR3 is CASSQGTGLTYNEQFF. The CDR3 DNA reads TGTGCCAGCAGTCAGGGGACAGGATTGACCTACAATGAGCAGTTCTTC.

The CDR3 DNA is TGTGCCAGCAGCCCCGGGACTAGCGGAGTCCAAGAGACCCAGTACTTC. Translation gives CASSPGTSGVQETQYF. V is TRBV11-1 and J is TRBJ2-5; 11 nucleotides align to TRBD2. The germline CDR1 and CDR2 sequences are SGHAT and FQDESV (reference sequence). The CDR3 runs to 16 residues. J gave up 1 base and V 5 bases, and 6 bases lay outside the gene matches.

V and J are TRBV5-5 and TRBJ1-3; no firm D call. V was trimmed by 0 bases and J by 0 bases, leaving 10 bases between them. The germline V gene encodes CDR1 SGHKS and CDR2 YYEKEE (reference sequence). The CDR3 spans 16 residues. CDR3 sequence reads: CASSLALTISGNTIYF. The CDR3 region has the DNA TGTGCCAGCAGCTTGGCCCTGACTATCTCTGGAAACACCATATATTTT.

The rearrangement joins TRBV5-1 to TRBJ2-1; D uncertain. This CDR3 has 14 amino acids. Trimming shortened V by 0 bases and J by 4 bases, and 8 bases separated the two germline ends. Per the germline V gene, CDR1 is SGHRS and CDR2 is YFSETQ. CDR3 DNA sequence: TGCGCCAGCAGCTTGGTAGGCATTTACAATGAGCAGTTCTTC. This sequence encodes CASSLVGIYNEQFF.

The chain is built from TRBV15 and TRBJ2-5, with 9 bases fitting TRBD1. Germline CDR1 and CDR2: LNHNV and YYDKDF (reference sequence). Germline trimming cut 3 bases from V and 2 bases from J; bases unmatched to any gene: 10. The CDR3 is 17 residues long. CDR3 coding DNA: TGTGCCACCAGCAGGTTACAGGGGGCAAACTTTCAAGAGACCCAGTACTTC. It specifies CATSRLQGANFQETQYF.

The chain recombines TRBV28 with TRBJ2-1, with TRBD2 matching over 11 bases. V was clipped by 8 bases and J by 4 bases; unmatched bases: 4. CDR1 is MDHEN and CDR2 is SYDVKM in the germline V gene. The CDR3 spans 14 residues. The CDR3 region is CASGTSGSYNEQFF. The CDR3 nucleotides are TGTGCCAGCGGAACTAGCGGGAGTTACAATGAGCAGTTCTTC. The complete variable domain, with remaining parts taken from reference TRBV28 and TRBJ2-1, reads DVKVTQSSRYLVKRTGEKVFLECVQDMDHENMFWYRQDPGLGLRLIYFSYDVKMKEKGDIPEGYSVSREKKERFSLILESASTNQTSMYLCASGTSGSYNEQFFGPGTRLTVL.

The J gene is TRBJ2-2, the V gene TRBV7-2, with D possibly TRBD1 on 6 matching bases. The germline V gene has CDR1 SGHTA and CDR2 FQGNSA. This CDR3 region has 16 residues. Trimming shortened V by 2 bases and J by 6 bases, and 16 bases separated the two germline ends. As DNA, the CDR3 is TGTGCCAGCAGCTTATCGGACAGCCGGGCCGCCGGGGAGCTGTTTTTT. As protein: CASSLSDSRAAGELFF.

The chain combines TRBV10-3 with TRBJ2-2, with D possibly matching TRBD2 (6 bases). Germline CDR1 reads ENHRY; CDR2 reads SYGVKD. V was clipped by 4 bases and J by 6 bases, with 12 bases between them. The CDR3 length is 14 residues. CDR3 residues: CAISGGGFPGELFF. The CDR3, as DNA: TGTGCCATCAGTGGAGGAGGGTTCCCCGGGGAGCTGTTTTTT.

This chain links TRBV7-2 with TRBJ2-5; 7 nucleotides agree with TRBD1. Looked up from germline, CDR1 is SGHTA and CDR2 is FQGNSA. There are 13 residues in the CDR3. J gave up 6 bases and V 5 bases, and 6 bases lay outside the gene matches. CDR3 DNA: TGTGCCAGCAGCCCCAACAGGGGTAAGACCCAGTACTTC. Protein sequence: CASSPNRGKTQYF. Combining the CDR3 with reference TRBV7-2 and TRBJ2-5 gives the whole variable domain GAGVSQSPSNKVTEKGKDVELRCDPISGHTALYWYRQSLGQGLEFLIYFQGNSAPDKSGLPSDRFSAERTGGSVSTLTIQRTQQEDSAVYLCASSPNRGKTQYFGPGTRLLVL.

V is TRBV2 and J is TRBJ2-3; possibly TRBD1 for D (6 bases). CDR3 length equals 15 residues. CDR1 and CDR2 (germline): SNHLY, FYNNEI. V was cut by 6 bases and J by 0 bases, with 13 bases left in between. CDR3 DNA: TGTGCCAGCAGGTCAGGACAGATTAGCACAGATACGCAGTATTTT. Its translation is CASRSGQISTDTQYF.

The chain has TRBV7-9 and TRBJ1-3; D is undetermined. Trimming shortened V by 5 bases and J by 4 bases, and 15 bases separated the two germline ends. Germline CDR1 is SEHNR and CDR2 is FQNEAQ (reference sequence). The length of the CDR3 is 15 residues. The CDR3 loop reads CASSLGQTKGNTIYF. CDR3 bases: TGTGCCAGCAGCCTCGGGCAGACTAAGGGAAACACCATATATTTT.

Only a few counts were recorded for this clone. The V gene is TRBV18, the J gene TRBJ1-2; 9 positions match TRBD1. Per the germline V gene, CDR1 is KGHSH and CDR2 is LQKENI. The CDR3 totals 14 residues. Trimming cost V 2 bases and J 12 bases; bases outside gene matches: 10. This chain's CDR3 is CASSPVGQGGSDTF. The DNA of the CDR3 is TGTGCCAGCTCACCAGTGGGACAGGGAGGAAGCGACACCTTC.

CDR3 region: CASTPGGVVQPQHF. The CDR3 DNA sequence: TGTGCCAGCACTCCTGGGGGGGTGGTTCAGCCCCAGCATTTT. The V and J genes are TRBV6-1 and TRBJ1-5, with D maybe TRBD1 (5 bases). The CDR3 totals 14 residues. V was cut by 7 bases and J by 6 bases, with 16 bases left in between. From germline, CDR1 is MNHNS and CDR2 SASEGT.

This clone is a singleton in its sample. The V and J genes are TRBV7-2 and TRBJ2-3; D not resolved. Trimming removed 5 bases from V and 0 bases from J, with 9 bases in between. This CDR3 region has 14 residues. Per the germline V gene, CDR1 is SGHTA and CDR2 is FQGNSA. CDR3 region: CASSEDGSTDTQYF. Written as DNA, the CDR3 is TGTGCCAGCAGCGAAGACGGAAGCACAGATACGCAGTATTTT.